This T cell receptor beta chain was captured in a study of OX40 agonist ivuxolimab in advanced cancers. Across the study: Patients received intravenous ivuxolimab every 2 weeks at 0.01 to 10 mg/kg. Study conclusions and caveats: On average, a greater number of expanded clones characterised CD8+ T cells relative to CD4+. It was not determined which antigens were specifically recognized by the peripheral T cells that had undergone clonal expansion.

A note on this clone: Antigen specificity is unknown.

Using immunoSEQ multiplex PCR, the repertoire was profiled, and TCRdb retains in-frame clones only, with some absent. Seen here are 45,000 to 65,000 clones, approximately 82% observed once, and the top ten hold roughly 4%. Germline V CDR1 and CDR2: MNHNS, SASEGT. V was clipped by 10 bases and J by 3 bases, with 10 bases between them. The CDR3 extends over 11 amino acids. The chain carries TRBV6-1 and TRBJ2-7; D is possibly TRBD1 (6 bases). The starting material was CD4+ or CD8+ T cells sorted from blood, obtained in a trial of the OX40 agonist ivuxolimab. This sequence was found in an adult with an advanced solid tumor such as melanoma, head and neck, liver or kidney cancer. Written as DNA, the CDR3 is TGTGCCACAGGGGTCAACTACGAGCAGTACTTC. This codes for CATGVNYEQYF.